This entry lists 24 T cell receptor beta chains sequenced from one sample in a study of shared clonotypes between healthy human individuals. Assay: immunoSEQ multiplex PCR; the TCRdb copy retains only in-frame clones and omits some. The sample consists of about 2.5 million clones, roughly 90% of them appearing once. Specimen: naive CD4+ T cells from PBMCs. Documented subset: CD45RA+ positively selected. The source is a young man in good health. Some clones in this sample may be carry-over from other donors' samples.

In this sample, this clone turned up a few times. The J gene is TRBJ1-1, the V gene TRBV28; D is ambiguous. The CDR3 covers 12 residues. The V end lost 1 base, the J end lost 7 bases, and 7 bases lay between the germline ends. CDR1 is MDHEN and CDR2 is SYDVKM in the germline V gene. The CDR3 nucleotides are TGTGCCAGCAGTTTATCTGCGGGTGAAGCTTTCTTT. This encodes CASSLSAGEAFF.

The chain couples TRBV2 to TRBJ2-3; no clear D. The germline gives CDR1 SNHLY, CDR2 FYNNEI. The germline V and J ends were trimmed by 5 bases and 0 bases, with 12 bases remaining between them. The CDR3 consists of 15 residues. CDR3 in amino acids: CASSSPRPSTDTQYF. CDR3 DNA sequence: TGTGCCAGCAGTTCACCGAGACCTAGCACAGATACGCAGTATTTT.

Only a few counts were recorded for this clone. The gene calls are TRBV6-1 and TRBJ1-1; possibly TRBD1 for D (5 bases). Germline CDR1 MNHNS, CDR2 SASEGT. Trimming took 6 bases from V and 0 from J, leaving 11 bases between them. CDR3 length equals 14 residues. The CDR3 region is CASSYRIMNTEAFF. CDR3 in DNA: TGTGCCAGCAGCTACAGGATAATGAACACTGAAGCTTTCTTT.

The chain joins TRBV19 to TRBJ2-2; D remains unclear. V was clipped by 1 base and J by 6 bases, with 9 bases between them. Germline CDR1 and CDR2: LNHDA and SQIVND (reference sequence). This CDR3 has 14 residues. This chain's CDR3 is CASSIVPWAGELFF. The DNA of the CDR3 is TGTGCCAGTAGTATAGTTCCTTGGGCCGGGGAGCTGTTTTTT.

The CDR3 region is CASSLVGFTDTQYF. In DNA form, the CDR3 reads TGTGCCAGCAGCTTAGTGGGATTCACAGATACGCAGTATTTT. V and J are TRBV11-2 and TRBJ2-3; D is uncertain. The CDR3 extends over 14 amino acids. The germline V and J ends were trimmed by 1 base and 2 bases, with 7 bases remaining between them. Germline CDR1 SGHAT, CDR2 FQNNGV.

The V gene is TRBV9, the J gene TRBJ1-1, with 7 bases identical to TRBD1. After removal of 4 bases from V and 0 bases from J, the junction contained 6 bases not matched to a gene. CDR1 is SGDLS, CDR2 YYNGEE, per germline. The CDR3 runs 15 residues. DNA of the CDR3: TGTGCCAGCAGCCCCCGAGGGACAGTGAACACTGAAGCTTTCTTT. Protein product: CASSPRGTVNTEAFF.

Worth noting for this clone: Other nucleotide sequences in the sample specify the same CDR3. In DNA, the CDR3 is TGTGCCAGCAGCGCAAGCACAGATACGCAGTATTTT. It yields the protein CASSASTDTQYF. The chain recombines TRBV7-3 with TRBJ2-3; no reliable D call. The CDR3 is 12 amino acids. The germline V gene encodes CDR1 SGHTA and CDR2 FQGTGA. The V end was cut by 5 bases, the J end by 0 bases, with 3 bases between.

The rearrangement joins TRBV28 to TRBJ1-3; D ambiguous. This CDR3 contains 16 residues. Trimming took off 3 bases at V and 4 bases at J, with 16 bases between the two ends. Per the germline V gene, CDR1 is MDHEN and CDR2 is SYDVKM. CDR3 region: CASSLYRRSLGNTIYF. CDR3 DNA sequence: TGTGCCAGCAGTTTGTATCGGCGCTCCTTAGGAAACACCATATATTTT. The variable domain in full, completed from reference TRBV28 and TRBJ1-3, reads DVKVTQSSRYLVKRTGEKVFLECVQDMDHENMFWYRQDPGLGLRLIYFSYDVKMKEKGDIPEGYSVSREKKERFSLILESASTNQTSMYLCASSLYRRSLGNTIYFGEGSWLTVV.

The chain employs TRBV5-1 and TRBJ2-2, with D perhaps matching TRBD2 (6 bases). The CDR3 consists of 17 residues. The germline V gene has CDR1 SGHRS and CDR2 YFSETQ. V was cut by 0 bases and J by 6 bases, with 18 bases left in between. In DNA form, the CDR3 reads TGCGCCAGCAGCTTGGTCGCGGGGAAACCCCTCGCCGGGGAGCTGTTTTTT. Translated, it gives CASSLVAGKPLAGELFF.

As to this clone: The same CDR3 also results from other DNA sequences found in this sample. This sequence joins TRBV9 and TRBJ1-2; 8 nucleotides agree with TRBD1. Trimming took 3 bases from V and 2 from J; bases not matched to a gene: 3. The CDR3 spans 14 residues. Germline CDR1 SGDLS, CDR2 YYNGEE. CDR3 in DNA: TGTGCCAGCAGCGCCGGACAGGGAAACTATGGCTACACCTTC. Translated: CASSAGQGNYGYTF.

The V and J genes are TRBV30 and TRBJ1-1; 7 bases fit TRBD1. Per germline, CDR1 GTSNPN and CDR2 SVGIG (reference sequence). This CDR3 has 13 residues. The trim removed 5 bases at V and 5 bases at J, leaving 8 bases unmatched. In nucleotides, the CDR3 is TGTGCCTGGGGGGGAGGGGGCTTGACTGAAGCTTTCTTT. The encoded protein is CAWGGGGLTEAFF.

This clone occurred once. The sample has other DNA sequences that encode this CDR3 too. The chain employs TRBV7-3 and TRBJ2-2; TRBD2 agrees at 7 bases. This CDR3 has 14 amino acids. CDR1 is SGHTA, CDR2 FQGTGA, per germline. J was trimmed by 2 bases and V by 5 bases; bases with no gene match: 2. The CDR3 coding sequence is TGTGCCAGCAGCCTGGGACTAAACACCGGGGAGCTGTTTTTT. Encoded protein: CASSLGLNTGELFF.

The chain combines TRBV11-2 with TRBJ2-5; 7 nucleotides match TRBD2. The CDR3 has 14 residues. Per germline, CDR1 SGHAT and CDR2 FQNNGV. J was trimmed by 5 bases and V by 3 bases; bases with no gene match: 6. This CDR3 reads CASSFGRAGETQYF. The CDR3 DNA sequence: TGTGCCAGCAGCTTTGGGAGGGCGGGGGAGACCCAGTACTTC.

Turning to this clone: The same CDR3 also results from other DNA sequences found in this sample. The rearrangement uses TRBV28 and TRBJ1-2, with no clear D. The CDR3 covers 14 residues. Germline V gene lookup returns CDR1 MDHEN and CDR2 SYDVKM. Trimming shortened V by 3 bases and J by 4 bases, and 12 bases separated the two germline ends. The CDR3 nucleotides are TGTGCCAGCAGTTTGGGTGGGTTTAGCTATGGCTACACCTTC. Residues: CASSLGGFSYGYTF.

The chain joins TRBV4-2 to TRBJ1-6; 8 positions agree with TRBD1. V was clipped by 2 bases and J by 5 bases; unmatched bases: 8. This CDR3 is built from 17 residues. Germline CDR1 is LGHNA and CDR2 is YNFKEQ. Written as DNA, the CDR3 is TGTGCCAGCAGCCAACCCCGGGACAGGTTTAATAATTCACCCCTCCACTTT. Its protein product is CASSQPRDRFNNSPLHF.

This clone was seen just once. The chain is built from TRBV30 and TRBJ2-3, with 8 bases aligning to TRBD2. In germline, CDR1 is GTSNPN, CDR2 SVGIG (reference sequence). There are 14 residues in the CDR3. J was trimmed by 3 bases and V by 0 bases; bases with no gene match: 2. The CDR3 sequence: CAWSVASGTDTQYF. CDR3 bases: TGTGCCTGGAGTGTGGCTAGCGGGACAGATACGCAGTATTTT.

This clone was counted a single time. The chain has TRBV5-1 and TRBJ2-7; D gene uncertain. The CDR3 totals 15 residues. Deletions cut 7 bases from V and 3 bases from J, with 20 bases between. Germline CDR1 SGHRS, CDR2 YFSETQ. This chain's CDR3 is CASPLVRRRCYEQYF. CDR3 sequence (DNA): TGCGCCAGCCCCCTCGTACGCAGGCGTTGCTACGAGCAGTACTTC.

The chain combines TRBV2 with TRBJ1-2, with unresolved D. V dropped 2 bases and J dropped 8 bases, with 12 bases sitting between them. Germline loops: CDR1 SNHLY, CDR2 FYNNEI. This CDR3 region has 13 residues. The CDR3 protein is CASSESPAGGYTF. CDR3 in DNA: TGTGCCAGCAGTGAAAGTCCGGCGGGGGGCTACACCTTC.

The chain uses TRBV7-9 and TRBJ2-1; 7 bases agree with TRBD2. Unmatched junction bases numbered 13, after V lost 5 bases and J lost 3 bases. This CDR3 has 17 amino acids. The germline V gene has CDR1 SEHNR and CDR2 FQNEAQ (reference sequence). CDR3 region: CASSPIASGWDYNEQFF. DNA of the CDR3: TGTGCCAGCAGCCCCATAGCTAGCGGCTGGGACTACAATGAGCAGTTCTTC.

The gene calls are TRBV6-6 and TRBJ1-4; D not certain. Trimming removed 2 bases at V and 8 bases at J, with 3 bases between. The CDR3 runs 11 residues. Germline CDR1 reads MNHNY; CDR2 reads SVGAGI (reference sequence). CDR3 bases: TGTGCCAGCAGTTACGAGGAAAAACTGTTTTTT. Amino acids: CASSYEEKLFF.

Notes on this clone: This specimen includes other DNA sequences encoding the same CDR3. The chain links TRBV11-2 to TRBJ2-1; D uncertain. V lost 5 bases and J lost 1, with 3 bases in between. Germline CDR1 reads SGHAT; CDR2 reads FQNNGV. CDR3 size: 12 residues. CDR3 coding DNA: TGTGCCAGCAGCCCATCCTACAATGAGCAGTTCTTC. This sequence encodes CASSPSYNEQFF.

The chain joins TRBV9 to TRBJ2-7; D gene ambiguous. The CDR3 contains 16 residues. V gave up 0 bases and J gave up 2 bases, with 15 bases separating them. CDR1 SGDLS and CDR2 YYNGEE come from the germline V gene. CDR3 sequence: CASSVGLGFPTYEQYF. CDR3 coding DNA: TGTGCCAGCAGCGTAGGCCTGGGCTTCCCCACCTACGAGCAGTACTTC.

V gene TRBV5-1 combines with J gene TRBJ2-1, with D perhaps TRBD1 (6 bases). The CDR3 extends over 16 amino acids. V lost 0 bases and J lost 6, with 16 bases in between. Germline lookup yields CDR1 SGHRS and CDR2 YFSETQ. CDR3 residues: CASSLGPQGMGNEQFF. CDR3 in DNA: TGCGCCAGCAGCTTGGGTCCACAGGGTATGGGCAATGAGCAGTTCTTC. The entire variable domain, with the rest obtained from reference TRBV5-1 and TRBJ2-1, is as follows: KAGVTQTPRYLIKTRGQQVTLSCSPISGHRSVSWYQQTPGQGLQFLFEYFSETQRNKGNFPGRFSGRQFSNSRSEMNVSTLELGDSALYLCASSLGPQGMGNEQFFGPGTRLTVL.

The J gene is TRBJ2-3, the V gene TRBV7-6; D gene unclear. With 1 base removed from V and 3 bases from J, the gap between germline ends came to 14 bases. CDR3 length equals 16 residues. The germline V gene encodes CDR1 SGHVS and CDR2 FNYEAQ. Written as DNA, the CDR3 is TGTGCCAGCAGCTTAGGGGTGCGGAGTGCGACAGATACGCAGTATTTT. Translated, it gives CASSLGVRSATDTQYF. The full variable domain, its missing parts supplied by reference TRBV7-6 and TRBJ2-3, is GAGVSQSPRYKVTKRGQDVALRCDPISGHVSLYWYRQALGQGPEFLTYFNYEAQQDKSGLPNDRFSAERPEGSISTLTIQRTEQRDSAMYRCASSLGVRSATDTQYFGPGTRLTVL.